The 13 T cell receptor beta chains below were found in one sample sequenced in a study of CXCR3-negative and CXCR3-positive naive CD8 T cells. With UMI labels, 5' RACE was used to prepare the TRB cDNA libraries. TCRdb re-called the 5' RACE reads, yielding one record per CDR3 amino acid sequence without DNA. This sample's table reports 20,000 to 30,000 distinct CDR3 sequences. Sequencing was done on a sample of naive CXCR3- CD8+ T cells from blood. Subset of the sample: CD45RO-CCR7+CD27+CD95- naive CD8+ T cells lacking CXCR3 (TNR3-). The receptors here all came from a human donor in good health. Some clones in this sample may be carry-over from other donors' samples.

The chain couples TRBV9 to TRBJ2-1; TCRdb returns TRBD1, unconfirmable since there is no DNA. There are 14 residues in the CDR3. CDR1 is SGDLS, CDR2 YYNGEE, per germline. This CDR3 reads CASSGGSQGDEQFF.

The V and J genes are TRBV6-5 and TRBJ1-2; lacking DNA, the TRBD1 call made by TCRdb goes unchecked. The CDR3 is 14 amino acids. In germline, CDR1 is MNHEY, CDR2 SVGAGI. CDR3 loop: CASRPPGTGNGYTF.

The rearrangement joins TRBV28 to TRBJ2-5; TCRdb's D call, TRBD1, is unchecked because there is no DNA. Germline V lookup: CDR1 MDHEN, CDR2 SYDVKM. The CDR3 has 12 amino acids. CDR3 in amino acids: CASTPPRGTQYF.

V is TRBV27 and J is TRBJ2-7; TCRdb's D gene call, TRBD2, goes unchecked for lack of DNA. CDR3 length equals 14 residues. Germline-derived CDR1 and CDR2 are MNHEY and SMNVEV (reference sequence). The CDR3 protein is CASSILDSTYEQYF.

The CDR3 reads CSARGNVDYEQYF. This sequence joins TRBV20-1 and TRBJ2-7. CDR1 is DFQATT, CDR2 SNEGSKA, per germline (reference sequence). The CDR3 sequence is 13 residues long.

The V call is TRBV10-1, the J call TRBJ2-2; TCRdb's D call of TRBD2 is untestable without DNA. Germline assignment: CDR1 WNHNN and CDR2 SYGVQD (reference sequence). The CDR3 is 19 residues long. The CDR3 reads CASSAGTSGRQVPIGELFF.

V is TRBV29-1 and J is TRBJ2-3; the D call from TCRdb, TRBD2, cannot be confirmed without DNA. There are 18 residues in the CDR3. Germline CDR1 reads SQVTM; CDR2 reads ANQGSEA. CDR3 sequence reads: CSVEGVAGGPFSTDTQYF.

The chain has TRBV29-1 and TRBJ1-2; TCRdb calls TRBD1, which cannot be checked without DNA. CDR3 length: 15 amino acids. Germline values: CDR1 SQVTM, CDR2 ANQGSEA. CDR3 loop: CSAEGTGRKDYGYTF.

J is TRBJ2-3 and V is TRBV7-2; the TRBD2 assignment by TCRdb is unverifiable without DNA. The length of the CDR3 is 19 residues. Looked up from germline, CDR1 is SGHTA and CDR2 is FQGNSA. The CDR3 spells CASSHGRGLAGASTDTQYF.

The chain recombines TRBV4-1 with TRBJ2-7; TCRdb picks TRBD2, but there is no DNA to check that call. Germline loops: CDR1 MGHRA, CDR2 YSYEKL. The CDR3 covers 16 residues. This CDR3 is CASAWTSGALSYEQYF.

The V gene is TRBV20-1, the J gene TRBJ2-3; TCRdb returns TRBD2, unconfirmable since there is no DNA. The CDR3 contains 16 residues. Germline-derived CDR1 and CDR2 are DFQATT and SNEGSKA (reference sequence). The CDR3 loop is CSARVQGLARRDTQYF.

The V call is TRBV7-9, the J call TRBJ2-7; TCRdb's D call of TRBD2 is untestable without DNA. The CDR3 has 15 amino acids. Per the germline V gene, CDR1 is SEHNR and CDR2 is FQNEAQ (reference sequence). This CDR3 reads CASSLPRTSGYEQYF.

V is TRBV4-3 and J is TRBJ2-2; there is no DNA to check the TCRdb D call of TRBD1. Germline V gene data show CDR1 as LGHNA and CDR2 as YSLEER. This CDR3 has 15 amino acids. CDR3 residues: CASSQDRQVTGELFF.